The present T cell receptor beta chain was sequenced within a study of beta chain features in type 1 diabetes. Broader study findings: High-TCR-expressing cells could be over-represented by cDNA sequencing. These data did not resolve whether HLA type affects TCRB rearrangement. Type 1 diabetes patients showed a moderate but significant shortening of TCRB CDR3s in all four CD4+ subsets.

The sample holds a few counts of this clone. The antigen remains undetermined. This CDR3 is 16 amino acids long. Trimming cost V 5 bases and J 0 bases, with 16 bases left between them. CDR1 and CDR2 (germline): SGHAT, FQNNGV. Expressed TCRB transcripts were sequenced, since all the RNA that had been isolated was reverse transcribed. Using immunoSEQ multiplex PCR, the repertoire was profiled, and TCRdb retains in-frame clones only, with some absent. The sample includes about 650,000 clones, approximately 13% of them seen just once. The rearrangement links TRBV11-2 to TRBJ1-1; no firm D call. Sequencing input: naive CD4+ T cells from blood. This TCR was sampled from a man younger than 40 with type 1 diabetes. CDR3 in DNA: TGTGCCAGCAGCATAGGAGGGTCCAAGATGAACACTGAAGCTTTCTTT. This encodes CASSIGGSKMNTEAFF.